Listed below are T cell receptor beta chains from one sample, sequenced in a study of radiation and T cells in renal cell carcinoma. TCRdb keeps only in-frame clones here, not all; method: immunoSEQ multiplex PCR. The data show approximately 150,000 clones, approximately 82% seen once. The sequences come from blood, collected from a patient whose treatment included radiotherapy and nephrectomy. These receptors all come from a woman aged 45-65 years with renal cell carcinoma. The CDR3 runs from the conserved cysteine through the conserved F or W. A D gene is named only where the DNA matches it firmly. Part of the rows lack a size; the others show once, few, many or a class for expanded clones.

>-|-|TRBJ1-1|TRBV29-1
TGCAGCGTGACGGAAGTTCCGACTGAAGCTTTCTTT
CSVTEVPTEAFF
>-|TRBD1|TRBJ2-3|TRBV6-5
TGTGCCAGCAGTGACTGGACAGGGGGAGGAGATACGCAGTATTTT
CASSDWTGGGDTQYF
>-|-|TRBJ1-3|TRBV7-9
TGTGCCACCCAAGGACGGCTCGGGGGCACCATATATTTT
CATQGRLGGTIYF
>-|-|TRBJ1-3|TRBV7-2
TGTGCCAGCAGCTTGCGGGCCGAAGTTGGAAACACCATATATTTT
CASSLRAEVGNTIYF
>-|-|TRBJ2-2|TRBV28
TGTGCCAGCAGTCCCCCCTCAACCGGGGAGCTGTTTTTT
CASSPPSTGELFF
>-|-|TRBJ2-5|TRBV9
TGTGCCAGCAGCTTACTAGCAGGTTCGGGAGAGACCCAGTACTTC
CASSLLAGSGETQYF
>-|TRBD1|TRBJ1-1|TRBV6-5
TGTGCCAGCAGTTACTCGAGACAGGGTCCTGGCGCTGAAGCTTTCTTT
CASSYSRQGPGAEAFF
>-|TRBD1|TRBJ2-7|TRBV5-4
TGTGCCAGCAGCTTGCAGGGGGCAACCTACGAGCAGTACTTC
CASSLQGATYEQYF
>-|TRBD1|TRBJ2-5|TRBV19
TGTGCCAGTAGTACTTGGACAGGGGGCGGGGAAGAGACCCAGTACTTC
CASSTWTGGGEETQYF
>few|TRBD1|TRBJ1-1|TRBV2
TGTGCCAAAAAGACAGGGGGTGACACTGAAGCTTTCTTT
CAKKTGGDTEAFF
>-|TRBD2|TRBJ2-7|TRBV10-2
TGCGCCAGCAGTGAAATAGCGGGGGGCCGGAGCTCCTACGAGCAGTACTTC
CASSEIAGGRSSYEQYF
>-|-|TRBJ1-1|TRBV27
TGTGCCAGCTGGACAACGGCGATCACGACGAACACTGAAGCTTTCTTT
CASWTTAITTNTEAFF
>-|TRBD2|TRBJ2-1|TRBV28
TGTGCCAGCAAGGCTAGCGGGAGTTTATACAATGAGCAGTTCTTC
CASKASGSLYNEQFF
>-|TRBD2|TRBJ2-5|TRBV19
TGTGCCAGTAGTCGGGCTGGCGGGAGCAAAGTGGAGACCCAGTACTTC
CASSRAGGSKVETQYF
>-|-|TRBJ1-3|TRBV7-2
TGTGCCAGCAGCCCCGGGACCTACTCTGGAAACACCATATATTTT
CASSPGTYSGNTIYF
>-|TRBD1|TRBJ1-2|TRBV9
TGTGCCAGCAGCCCTCGACAGGGACCCTATGGCTACACCTTC
CASSPRQGPYGYTF
>-|-|TRBJ1-5|TRBV15
TGTGCCACCAGCAGAGGGAGTGCTATACAGGAGGCCAATCAGCCCCAGCATTTT
CATSRGSAIQEANQPQHF
>-|TRBD1|TRBJ1-2|TRBV25-1
TGTGCCAGCAGTGAAAGGAGGCAGGGGGAAGGCTACACCTTC
CASSERRQGEGYTF
>-|TRBD1|TRBJ1-2|TRBV19
TGTGCCAGTTCAACAGGGGACTCTGGCTATGGCTACACCTTC
CASSTGDSGYGYTF
>-|-|TRBJ2-7|TRBV9
TGTGCCAGCAGCGTAGAATTAGGATCGGCCTACGAGCAGTACTTC
CASSVELGSAYEQYF
>-|-|TRBJ2-1|TRBV5-1
TGCGCCAGCAGCTTAGGTGTATCCTACAATGAGCAGTTCTTC
CASSLGVSYNEQFF
>-|TRBD1|TRBJ1-2|TRBV6-1
TGTGCCAGCAGTGAAGGGGACAGGGGGCCCCGGCGCTACACCTTC
CASSEGDRGPRRYTF
>-|TRBD2|TRBJ2-5|TRBV10-1
TGCGCCAGCAGCCCGGGGAGCGGGAGGGCCGGGGAGACCCAGTACTTC
CASSPGSGRAGETQYF
>-|-|TRBJ1-4|TRBV27
TGTGCCAGCAGCTTCTCGCGCAAAAATGAAAAACTGTTTTTT
CASSFSRKNEKLFF
>-|TRBD1|TRBJ1-1|TRBV10-3
TGTGCCATCAAAACGGGACAGTTGAACACTGAAGCTTTCTTT
CAIKTGQLNTEAFF
>-|TRBD1|TRBJ2-2|TRBV6-1
TGTGCCAGCAGTGAACGAGGGGGCCTCACCGGGGAGCTGTTTTTT
CASSERGGLTGELFF
>-|-|TRBJ1-6|TRBV18
TGTGCCAGCTCCCCTGTGGGGGAATCACCCCTCCACTTT
CASSPVGESPLHF
>few|TRBD2|TRBJ2-5|TRBV19
TGTGCCAGTAGTATCCCCCGGACTAGTGGCCAGGAGACCCAGTACTTC
CASSIPRTSGQETQYF
>-|-|TRBJ2-5|TRBV21-1
TGTGCCAGCAGCAGGTATGTTTGGGACCCGACCCAACAAGAGACCCAGTACTTC
CASSRYVWDPTQQETQYF
>-|TRBD1|TRBJ2-3|TRBV6-5
TGTGCCAGCACCGACAGGACAGGGGTGGATACGCAGTATTTT
CASTDRTGVDTQYF
>-|TRBD1|TRBJ2-5|TRBV30
TGTGCCTGTGGCAACAGGGGTTTGGGGGAGACCCAGTACTTC
CACGNRGLGETQYF
>-|-|TRBJ1-1|TRBV4-3
TGCGCCAGCAGCCAACTCGACAGACGGGGCACTGAAGCTTTCTTT
CASSQLDRRGTEAFF
>-|-|TRBJ1-5|TRBV6-1
TGTGCCAGCTTGGGGCTAACGGGCAATCAGCCCCAGCATTTT
CASLGLTGNQPQHF
>-|-|TRBJ1-1|TRBV4-3
TGCGCCAGCAGCCAGACAGCAACGGAGACTGAAGCTTTCTTT
CASSQTATETEAFF
>-|TRBD1|TRBJ2-7|TRBV27
TGTGCCAGCAGTTCCGGACAGGGAAACGAGCAGTACTTC
CASSSGQGNEQYF
>-|-|TRBJ1-3|TRBV19
TGTGCCAGTAGTATCCGGGATTTTCTGGGAAACACCATATATTTT
CASSIRDFLGNTIYF
>-|-|TRBJ1-5|TRBV11-2
TGTGCCAGCAGCTTATCTTGGGGGCAGCCCCAGCATTTT
CASSLSWGQPQHF
>once|-|TRBJ1-5|TRBV5-1
TGCGCCAGCAGCCCAAGAGCCGGAACCAATCAGCCCCAGCATTTT
CASSPRAGTNQPQHF
>-|-|TRBJ1-3|TRBV5-1
TGCGCCAGCAGCTTGGAGTACCAGTCTTACTCTGGAAACACCATATATTTT
CASSLEYQSYSGNTIYF
>-|TRBD2|TRBJ2-1|TRBV7-9
TGTGCCAGCAGCTTAGGAGCGGGGGAATTTGATGAGCAGTTCTTC
CASSLGAGEFDEQFF
>-|-|TRBJ2-7|TRBV4-1
TGCGCCAGCAGCCGAGGGGCAGGGGCGTCTGAGCAGTACTTC
CASSRGAGASEQYF
>-|TRBD1|TRBJ1-3|TRBV6-5
TGTGCCAGCATTATGCGGACAGGGGTCGGAAACACCATATATTTT
CASIMRTGVGNTIYF
>once|-|TRBJ2-3|TRBV9
TGTGCCAGCAGCGAGAGAGACGGGACTTTCACAGATACGCAGTATTTT
CASSERDGTFTDTQYF
>-|-|TRBJ1-1|TRBV9
TGTGCCAGCAGCGCCTCGGGGGGCTGGCTCGCTGAAGCTTTCTTT
CASSASGGWLAEAFF
>-|-|TRBJ2-5|TRBV30
TGTGCCTGGAGTGTTGGGAGCCAAGAGACCCAGTACTTC
CAWSVGSQETQYF
>-|-|TRBJ1-2|TRBV28
TGTGCCAGCAAAAAGCGGGACTATGGCTACACCTTC
CASKKRDYGYTF
>-|TRBD1|TRBJ2-3|TRBV30
TGTGCCCTAACACCCGGGACAGGGACAGATACGCAGTATTTT
CALTPGTGTDTQYF
>-|-|TRBJ1-4|TRBV4-3
TGCGCCAGCACCCCCAAGCAGTCCAGTCAGGGGTTGGATGAAAAACTGTTTTTT
CASTPKQSSQGLDEKLFF
>-|-|TRBJ1-6|TRBV30
TGTGCCTGGAGCAGGGCGCGCTATAATTCACCCCTCCACTTT
CAWSRARYNSPLHF
>-|-|TRBJ2-7|TRBV5-1
TGCGCCAGCAGCTTGGAAGACAGTACCCAGTACTTC
CASSLEDSTQYF
>few|-|TRBJ1-6|TRBV30
TGTGCCTCCCAAAGGGATTCACCCCTCCACTTT
CASQRDSPLHF